Below are 29 T cell receptor beta chains sequenced from a single sample in a study of CD8+ T cells in alopecia areata. cDNA reverse transcribed from extracted RNA served as the sequencing template. Profiling relied on immunoSEQ multiplex PCR, and the TCRdb table lists in-frame clones only, not all of them. The top ten clones hold 3% to 3.5% of a sample with more than 150,000 clones, 50% to 60% of them seen once. Treatment of the sample: oral pan-JAK inhibitor, 5-10 mg twice daily. The source material was CD4+ T cells sorted from blood, sampled at week 4, from a patient treated with tofacitinib. The receptors come from a human donor with alopecia areata.

The J gene is TRBJ2-7, the V gene TRBV15; no clear D. Germline loops: CDR1 LNHNV, CDR2 YYDKDF (reference sequence). The CDR3 is 12 residues long. Deletions cut 0 bases from V and 5 bases from J, with 5 bases between. CDR3 sequence (DNA): TGTGCCACCAGCAGAGATCAGCACGAGCAGTACTTC. It encodes CATSRDQHEQYF.

The chain recombines TRBV30 with TRBJ2-3, with TRBD2 matching over 9 bases. J lost 5 bases, V lost 3 bases, and 9 bases had no gene match. The germline V gene encodes CDR1 GTSNPN and CDR2 SVGIG (reference sequence). CDR3 length: 15 amino acids. CDR3 sequence reads: CAWSGLAGWGDTQYF. DNA for the CDR3: TGTGCCTGGAGCGGGCTAGCGGGGTGGGGAGATACGCAGTATTTT.

The chain carries TRBV30 and TRBJ2-7; D is unresolved. CDR3 size: 12 residues. V was cut by 1 base and J by 4 bases, with 8 bases left in between. Germline lookup yields CDR1 GTSNPN and CDR2 SVGIG (reference sequence). Written as DNA, the CDR3 is TGTGCCTGGAGTGGCCTCACATACGAGCAGTACTTC. This codes for CAWSGLTYEQYF.

This chain joins TRBV29-1 and TRBJ1-2; no clear D gene. Germline CDR1 is SQVTM and CDR2 is ANQGSEA. The CDR3 consists of 13 residues. V gave up 6 bases and J gave up 8 bases, with 19 bases separating them. CDR3 sequence (DNA): TGCAGCGTCCGCCCCCCACGGGAAGACGGCTACACCTTC. It is translated as CSVRPPREDGYTF. The full variable domain, its missing parts supplied by reference TRBV29-1 and TRBJ1-2, is SAVISQKPSRDICQRGTSLTIQCQVDSQVTMMFWYRQQPGQSLTLIATANQGSEATYESGFVIDKFPISRPNLTFSTLTVSNMSPEDSSIYLCSVRPPREDGYTFGSGTRLTVV.

The rearrangement joins TRBV30 to TRBJ1-5; D is ambiguous. Trimming pared 0 bases from V and 6 bases from J, leaving 12 bases between. The CDR3 is 14 residues long. The germline CDR1 and CDR2 sequences are GTSNPN and SVGIG (reference sequence). In nucleotides, the CDR3 is TGTGCCTGGAGTGTACGTGCCGGGGTTCAGCCCCAGCATTTT. It specifies CAWSVRAGVQPQHF.

This chain links TRBV28 with TRBJ1-2; the D is unclear. The CDR3 contains 13 residues. The V gene's germline CDR1 is MDHEN and CDR2 SYDVKM. V dropped 6 bases and J dropped 3 bases, with 11 bases sitting between them. The CDR3 reads CASSRSMDYGYTF. The CDR3 nucleotides read TGTGCCAGCAGCCGCAGTATGGACTATGGCTACACCTTC.

In this sample, this clone turned up once. The J gene is TRBJ1-2, the V gene TRBV2; D gene uncertain. The CDR3 covers 15 residues. Trimming took 4 bases from V and 0 from J, leaving 12 bases between them. Germline V lookup: CDR1 SNHLY, CDR2 FYNNEI. CDR3 sequence: CASSVVGPANYGYTF. In DNA form, the CDR3 reads TGTGCCAGCAGTGTCGTCGGCCCCGCTAACTATGGCTACACCTTC.

The chain employs TRBV7-2 and TRBJ2-7, with 10 bases matching TRBD1. J was trimmed by 2 bases and V by 3 bases; bases with no gene match: 7. The germline gives CDR1 SGHTA, CDR2 FQGNSA. The CDR3 is made up of 16 amino acids. The CDR3 DNA follows: TGTGCCAGCAGCTTCTCTTCCGGGACAGGGGCCTACGAGCAGTACTTC. Translation: CASSFSSGTGAYEQYF. Full variable domain (missing parts from reference TRBV7-2 and TRBJ2-7): GAGVSQSPSNKVTEKGKDVELRCDPISGHTALYWYRQSLGQGLEFLIYFQGNSAPDKSGLPSDRFSAERTGGSVSTLTIQRTQQEDSAVYLCASSFSSGTGAYEQYFGPGTRLTVT.

This chain links TRBV30 with TRBJ2-7; D ambiguous. V was trimmed by 1 base and J by 9 bases, leaving 10 bases between them. This CDR3 has 11 amino acids. Germline CDR1 is GTSNPN and CDR2 is SVGIG (reference sequence). The CDR3, as DNA: TGTGCCTGGAGTGGGCGGTATGGGCAGTACTTC. Protein sequence: CAWSGRYGQYF.

This clone was seen a handful of times. The chain joins TRBV6-6 to TRBJ1-2, with 7 bases aligning to TRBD1. Unmatched junction bases numbered 12, after V lost 5 bases and J lost 3 bases. Germline V gene data show CDR1 as MNHNY and CDR2 as SVGAGI (reference sequence). CDR3 length equals 16 residues. CDR3 in amino acids: CASSLRGGRVDYGYTF. Written as DNA, the CDR3 is TGTGCCAGCAGTCTTCGAGGGGGCAGGGTGGACTATGGCTACACCTTC.

This clone occurred a few times. The rearrangement links TRBV19 to TRBJ2-5; D is perhaps TRBD2 (6 bases). Germline CDR1 reads LNHDA; CDR2 reads SQIVND (reference sequence). There are 14 residues in the CDR3. V lost 2 bases, J lost 6 bases, and 13 bases lay in between. The DNA of the CDR3 is TGTGCCAGTAGTATACCAAGCGGGTGGAAGACCCAGTACTTC. It encodes CASSIPSGWKTQYF.

As to this clone: The same CDR3 also results from other DNA sequences found in this sample. The rearrangement uses TRBV2 and TRBJ1-2, with 7 bases aligning to TRBD1. With 6 bases clipped from V and 2 bases from J, the junction kept 3 bases outside the gene matches. The germline V gene has CDR1 SNHLY and CDR2 FYNNEI. The CDR3 is made up of 13 amino acids. CDR3 coding DNA: TGTGCCAGCAGCCGGGACAGCAACTATGGCTACACCTTC. Encoded protein: CASSRDSNYGYTF.

The chain links TRBV29-1 to TRBJ1-2; D unclear. V gave up 7 bases and J gave up 4 bases, with 13 bases separating them. CDR1 is SQVTM, CDR2 ANQGSEA, per germline. The CDR3 consists of 12 residues. The CDR3 protein is CSGYRTAYGYTF. Here the CDR3 DNA reads TGCAGCGGGTATCGGACCGCCTATGGCTACACCTTC.

The V and J genes are TRBV29-1 and TRBJ1-2; TRBD1 agrees at 7 bases. The CDR3 sequence is 13 residues long. Germline trimming cut 7 bases from V and 0 bases from J; bases unmatched to any gene: 5. CDR1 and CDR2 (germline): SQVTM, ANQGSEA. The CDR3 bases are TGCAGCGGACGGGACAGAACTAACTATGGCTACACCTTC. Protein product: CSGRDRTNYGYTF.

In DNA, the CDR3 is TGTGCCAGCAAGACAGTTGGCTACACCTTC. Translating gives CASKTVGYTF. The chain combines TRBV2 with TRBJ1-2, with D possibly being TRBD1 (5 bases). The germline CDR1 and CDR2 sequences are SNHLY and FYNNEI. There are 10 residues in the CDR3. Trimming cost V 7 bases and J 7 bases, with 7 bases left between them. Together with reference TRBV2 and TRBJ1-2, the CDR3 gives the full variable domain: EPEVTQTPSHQVTQMGQEVILRCVPISNHLYFYWYRQILGQKVEFLVSFYNNEISEKSEIFDDQFSVERPDGSNFTLKIRSTKLEDSAMYFCASKTVGYTFGSGTRLTVV.

In this sample, this clone turned up a few times. The chain's CDR3 is CASSYSGHNGETQYF. For the CDR3, the DNA is TGTGCCAGCAGTTACTCGGGACACAACGGAGAGACCCAGTACTTC. The rearrangement links TRBV6-5 to TRBJ2-5, with TRBD1 as a possible D gene (6 bases). Deletions cut 0 bases from V and 4 bases from J, with 12 bases between. CDR1 MNHEY and CDR2 SVGAGI come from the germline V gene. The CDR3 spans 15 residues.

J is TRBJ2-5 and V is TRBV5-1; TRBD2 matches at 8 bases. The CDR3 totals 15 residues. V was clipped by 0 bases and J by 3 bases; unmatched bases: 4. Germline CDR1 SGHRS, CDR2 YFSETQ. The CDR3 loop is CASSLGSGGKETQYF. The DNA for the CDR3 is TGCGCCAGCAGCTTGGGAAGCGGGGGAAAAGAGACCCAGTACTTC.

The chain combines TRBV29-1 with TRBJ2-1; 8 positions agree with TRBD2. The germline V gene has CDR1 SQVTM and CDR2 ANQGSEA. The CDR3 sequence is 14 residues long. J gave up 6 bases and V 3 bases, and 7 bases lay outside the gene matches. The CDR3: CSVDRGGPVNEQFF. The DNA of the CDR3 is TGCAGCGTTGATCGGGGGGGTCCAGTCAATGAGCAGTTCTTC.

There are a few counts of this clone. The V call is TRBV7-2, the J call TRBJ2-1; 13 nucleotides align to TRBD2. CDR3 length: 17 residues. Per germline, CDR1 SGHTA and CDR2 FQGNSA. V was pared by 3 bases and J by 9 bases, with 11 bases of the junction left unmatched. The CDR3 region has the DNA TGTGCCAGCAGCTTTCACGGGACTAGCGGGGTTCAGGTTGAGCAGTTCTTC. Its protein is CASSFHGTSGVQVEQFF.

The chain carries TRBV28 and TRBJ1-4, with D maybe TRBD1 (5 bases). Trimming shortened V by 2 bases and J by 5 bases, and 12 bases separated the two germline ends. The CDR3 runs 15 residues. The germline gives CDR1 MDHEN, CDR2 SYDVKM. The CDR3: CASSLTAEGNEKLFF. In nucleotides, the CDR3 is TGTGCCAGCAGTTTAACCGCGGAGGGGAATGAAAAACTGTTTTTT.

The chain is built from TRBV5-1 and TRBJ2-1, with D unresolved. CDR1 and CDR2 (germline): SGHRS, YFSETQ. Trimming removed 0 bases from V and 7 bases from J, with 8 bases in between. The CDR3 runs to 13 residues. The CDR3 DNA is TGCGCCAGCAGCTTGGACATAGGGAATGAGCAGTTCTTC. It is translated as CASSLDIGNEQFF.

V and J are TRBV4-2 and TRBJ1-1; D might be TRBD1 (5 bases). The CDR3 is 13 residues long. Germline V CDR1 and CDR2: LGHNA, YNFKEQ. V lost 2 bases and J 6 bases, leaving 10 bases between the germline ends. Written as DNA, the CDR3 is TGTGCCAGCAGCCAACAGGGAGAACCTGAAGCTTTCTTT. It is translated as CASSQQGEPEAFF.

The table lists this clone with a few counts. The V gene is TRBV29-1, the J gene TRBJ1-2; D call uncertain. Germline lookup yields CDR1 SQVTM and CDR2 ANQGSEA. The CDR3 runs 12 residues. Trimming took 2 bases from V and 8 from J, leaving 12 bases between them. The CDR3 loop reads CSVERGSGGYTF. The CDR3 nucleotides are TGCAGCGTTGAACGGGGATCGGGCGGCTACACCTTC.

The V call is TRBV29-1, the J call TRBJ2-7; TRBD1 aligns across 9 bases. V trimming: 5 bases; J trimming: 2 bases; junction bases outside the gene matches: 7. Per germline, CDR1 SQVTM and CDR2 ANQGSEA. The CDR3 runs to 14 residues. The CDR3 loop is CSVSGTGITYEQYF. CDR3 nucleotides: TGCAGCGTTTCGGGGACAGGGATCACCTACGAGCAGTACTTC.

The chain employs TRBV5-1 and TRBJ1-2, with 9 bases identical to TRBD1. V shed 4 bases, J shed 8 bases, and the junction held 9 bases outside the gene matches. This CDR3 comprises 14 residues. The germline V gene has CDR1 SGHRS and CDR2 YFSETQ. The CDR3 DNA sequence: TGCGCCAGCAGCGGAACAGGGGGCGAGAGCGGCTACACCTTC. This codes for CASSGTGGESGYTF.

As to this clone: This sample includes further DNA sequences coding for the same CDR3. V and J are TRBV30 and TRBJ1-5; TRBD1 matches 8 bases. The CDR3 extends over 14 amino acids. Germline CDR1 and CDR2: GTSNPN and SVGIG (reference sequence). V gave up 0 bases and J gave up 6 bases; unmatched junction bases: 4. The CDR3 protein is CAWSVQGAGQPQHF. The CDR3 region has the DNA TGTGCCTGGAGTGTCCAGGGGGCCGGTCAGCCCCAGCATTTT.

This clone appeared once. The chain recombines TRBV30 with TRBJ2-3; 11 nucleotides align to TRBD2. The CDR3 covers 15 residues. Trimming removed 7 bases from V and 2 bases from J; junction bases left unmatched: 8. The germline V gene has CDR1 GTSNPN and CDR2 SVGIG (reference sequence). The CDR3 protein is CAYSWTSGYTDTQYF. The CDR3 region has the DNA TGTGCCTATAGTTGGACTAGCGGGTACACAGATACGCAGTATTTT.

The rearrangement joins TRBV30 to TRBJ1-5; 8 bases map to TRBD1. With 2 bases clipped from V and 6 bases from J, the junction kept 6 bases outside the gene matches. This CDR3 is built from 14 residues. Germline assignment: CDR1 GTSNPN and CDR2 SVGIG (reference sequence). For the CDR3, the DNA is TGTGCCTGGAGTCGGACAGGGACGGGTCAGCCCCAGCATTTT. Amino acids: CAWSRTGTGQPQHF.

In its sample, this clone was seen once. The J gene is TRBJ2-2, the V gene TRBV5-4, with D tentatively TRBD1 or TRBD2 (6 bases each). Trimming left V 3 bases short and J 0 bases short, with 12 bases between. Germline V CDR1 and CDR2: SGHNT, YYREEE (reference sequence). The CDR3 spans 16 residues. CDR3 sequence: CASSSWGAANTGELFF. The CDR3 nucleotides read TGTGCCAGCAGCTCCTGGGGGGCCGCGAACACCGGGGAGCTGTTTTTT.